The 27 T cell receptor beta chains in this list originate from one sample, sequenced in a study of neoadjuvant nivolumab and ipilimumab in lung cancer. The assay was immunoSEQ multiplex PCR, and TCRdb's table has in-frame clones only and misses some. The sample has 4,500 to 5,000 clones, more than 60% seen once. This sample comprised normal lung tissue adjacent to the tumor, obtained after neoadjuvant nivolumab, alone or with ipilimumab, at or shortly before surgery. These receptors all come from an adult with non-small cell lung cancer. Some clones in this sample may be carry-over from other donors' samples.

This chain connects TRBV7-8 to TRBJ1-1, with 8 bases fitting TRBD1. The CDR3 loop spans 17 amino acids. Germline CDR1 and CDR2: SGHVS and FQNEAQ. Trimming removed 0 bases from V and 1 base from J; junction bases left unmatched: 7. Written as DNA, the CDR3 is TGTGCCAGCAGCTTAGCCTCCCGACAGGGGCAGAACACTGAAGCTTTCTTT. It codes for CASSLASRQGQNTEAFF.

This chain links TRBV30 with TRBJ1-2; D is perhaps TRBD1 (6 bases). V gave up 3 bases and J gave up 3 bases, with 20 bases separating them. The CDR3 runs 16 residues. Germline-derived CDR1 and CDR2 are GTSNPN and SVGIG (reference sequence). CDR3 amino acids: CAWSPPQGPRYYGYTF. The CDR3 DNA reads TGTGCCTGGAGCCCTCCCCAGGGGCCCAGGTACTATGGCTACACCTTC.

The CDR3 loop reads CAWSVWSGNTIYF. DNA of the CDR3: TGTGCCTGGAGTGTTTGGTCTGGAAACACCATATATTTT. The chain combines TRBV30 with TRBJ1-3; D is undetermined. CDR3 length: 13 residues. Germline V lookup: CDR1 GTSNPN, CDR2 SVGIG (reference sequence). The V end was cut by 0 bases, the J end by 1 base, with 4 bases between.

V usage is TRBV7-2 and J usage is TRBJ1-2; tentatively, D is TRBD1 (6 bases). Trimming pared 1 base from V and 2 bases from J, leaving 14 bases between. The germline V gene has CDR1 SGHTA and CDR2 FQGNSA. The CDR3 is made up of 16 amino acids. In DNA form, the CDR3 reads TGTGCCAGCAGCTTAGTTCCGGACAGTCGGAACTATGGCTACACCTTC. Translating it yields CASSLVPDSRNYGYTF.

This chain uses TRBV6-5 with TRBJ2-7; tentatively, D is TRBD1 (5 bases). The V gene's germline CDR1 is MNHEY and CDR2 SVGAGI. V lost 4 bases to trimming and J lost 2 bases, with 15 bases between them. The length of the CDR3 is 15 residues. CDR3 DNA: TGTGCCAGCAGTTCCCCAGGGCAGGGTACCTACGAGCAGTACTTC. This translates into CASSSPGQGTYEQYF.

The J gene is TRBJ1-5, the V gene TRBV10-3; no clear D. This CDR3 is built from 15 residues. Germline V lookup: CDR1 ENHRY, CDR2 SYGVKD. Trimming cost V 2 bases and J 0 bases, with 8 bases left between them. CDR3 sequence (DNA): TGTGCCATCAGTGAGCGGGCCGATAGCAATCAGCCCCAGCATTTT. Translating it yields CAISERADSNQPQHF.

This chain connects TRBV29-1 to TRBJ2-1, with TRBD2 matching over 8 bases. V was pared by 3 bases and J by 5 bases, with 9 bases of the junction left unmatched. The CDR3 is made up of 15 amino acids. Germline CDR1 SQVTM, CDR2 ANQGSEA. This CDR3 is CSVEGSSGGNNEQFF. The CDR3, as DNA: TGCAGCGTTGAGGGTTCCAGCGGGGGAAACAATGAGCAGTTCTTC.

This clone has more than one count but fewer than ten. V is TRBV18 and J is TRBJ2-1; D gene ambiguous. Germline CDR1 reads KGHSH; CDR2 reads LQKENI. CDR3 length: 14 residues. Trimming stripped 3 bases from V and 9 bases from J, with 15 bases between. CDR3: CASSPLDTLGEQFF. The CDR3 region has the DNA TGTGCCAGCTCACCCCTCGACACCTTGGGTGAGCAGTTCTTC.

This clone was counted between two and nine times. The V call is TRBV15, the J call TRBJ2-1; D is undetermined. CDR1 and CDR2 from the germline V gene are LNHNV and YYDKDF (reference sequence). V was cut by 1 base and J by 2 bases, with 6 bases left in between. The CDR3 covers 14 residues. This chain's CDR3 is CATSRVGTYNEQFF. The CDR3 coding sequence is TGTGCCACCAGCAGAGTTGGGACCTACAATGAGCAGTTCTTC. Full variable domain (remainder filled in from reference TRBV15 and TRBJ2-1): DAMVIQNPRYQVTQFGKPVTLSCSQTLNHNVMYWYQQKSSQAPKLLFHYYDKDFNNEADTPDNFQSRRPNTSFCFLDIRSPGLGDTAMYLCATSRVGTYNEQFFGPGTRLTVL.

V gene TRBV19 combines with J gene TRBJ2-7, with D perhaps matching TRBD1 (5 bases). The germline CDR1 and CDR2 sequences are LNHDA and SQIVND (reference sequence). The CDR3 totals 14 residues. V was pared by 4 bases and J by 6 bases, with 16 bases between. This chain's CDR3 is CASSKSQGKREQYF. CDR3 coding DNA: TGTGCCAGTAGTAAATCCCAGGGTAAACGCGAGCAGTACTTC.

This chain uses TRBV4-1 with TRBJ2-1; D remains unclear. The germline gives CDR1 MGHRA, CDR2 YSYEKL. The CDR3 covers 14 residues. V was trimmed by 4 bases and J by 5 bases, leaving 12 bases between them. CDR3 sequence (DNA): TGCGCCAGCAGCCCCCGGCTCCTCAACAATGAGCAGTTCTTC. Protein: CASSPRLLNNEQFF.

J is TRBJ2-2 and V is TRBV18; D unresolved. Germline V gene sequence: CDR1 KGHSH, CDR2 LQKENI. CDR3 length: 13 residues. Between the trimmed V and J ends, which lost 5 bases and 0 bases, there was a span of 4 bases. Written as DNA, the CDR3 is TGTGCCAGCTCATTCTCGAACACCGGGGAGCTGTTTTTT. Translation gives CASSFSNTGELFF.

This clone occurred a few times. CDR3 in DNA: TGCGCCAGCAGCCTTACTAGCGGGAGGGCACATGAGCAGTTCTTC. Translation: CASSLTSGRAHEQFF. This chain uses TRBV5-1 with TRBJ2-1; 13 bases align to TRBD2. The CDR3 runs to 15 residues. The V and J ends lost 4 bases and 8 bases, in that order; junction bases with no gene match: 6. CDR1 and CDR2 from the germline V gene are SGHRS and YFSETQ. The complete variable domain, with remaining parts taken from reference TRBV5-1 and TRBJ2-1, reads KAGVTQTPRYLIKTRGQQVTLSCSPISGHRSVSWYQQTPGQGLQFLFEYFSETQRNKGNFPGRFSGRQFSNSRSEMNVSTLELGDSALYLCASSLTSGRAHEQFFGPGTRLTVL.

The CDR3 DNA reads as TGTGCCAGCAGCCCAGGGACTAACAATGAGCAGTTCTTC. The encoded protein is CASSPGTNNEQFF. This chain links TRBV11-3 with TRBJ2-1; 7 bases are a match to TRBD2. V lost 5 bases and J lost 5; bases outside the gene matches: 3. Germline CDR1 and CDR2: SGHNT and YENEEA. The CDR3 runs to 13 residues.

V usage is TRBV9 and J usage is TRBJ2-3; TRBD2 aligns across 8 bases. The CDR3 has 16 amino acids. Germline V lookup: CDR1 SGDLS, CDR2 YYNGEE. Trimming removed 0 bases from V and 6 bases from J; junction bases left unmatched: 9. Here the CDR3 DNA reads TGTGCCAGCAGCGTAGGCAGCGGGGGCTTTAGGGATACGCAGTATTTT. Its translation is CASSVGSGGFRDTQYF.

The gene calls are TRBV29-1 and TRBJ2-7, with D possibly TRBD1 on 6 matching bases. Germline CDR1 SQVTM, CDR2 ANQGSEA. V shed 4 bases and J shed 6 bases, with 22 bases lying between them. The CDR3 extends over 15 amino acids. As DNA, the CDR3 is TGCAGCGTTGTGGGCTTTCAGGGACAAACCTCCGAGCAGTACTTC. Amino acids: CSVVGFQGQTSEQYF.

The CDR3 loop reads CASSLVSGRAGELFF. The CDR3 DNA reads as TGTGCCAGCAGCTTAGTTAGTGGACGGGCCGGGGAGCTGTTTTTT. This chain connects TRBV7-9 to TRBJ2-2; D gene ambiguous. The germline V gene encodes CDR1 SEHNR and CDR2 FQNEAQ (reference sequence). This CDR3 is built from 15 residues. V lost 1 base and J lost 6, with 12 bases in between.

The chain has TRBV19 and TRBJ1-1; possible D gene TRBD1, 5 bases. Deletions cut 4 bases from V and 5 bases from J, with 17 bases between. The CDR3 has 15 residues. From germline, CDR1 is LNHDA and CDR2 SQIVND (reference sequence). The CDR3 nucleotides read TGTGCCAGTAGTACGTTAGGAGGGAGGGGAACTGAAGCTTTCTTT. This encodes CASSTLGGRGTEAFF.

The CDR3 spells CASSPRLAAGSGANVLTF. For the CDR3, the DNA is TGTGCCAGCAGCCCCCGACTAGCGGCGGGCTCTGGGGCCAACGTCCTGACTTTC. This chain links TRBV9 with TRBJ2-6, with 9 nucleotides matching TRBD2. Germline V CDR1 and CDR2: SGDLS, YYNGEE. Losses at the gene ends were 4 bases for V and 0 bases for J; bases not matched to a gene: 8. CDR3 length: 18 residues.

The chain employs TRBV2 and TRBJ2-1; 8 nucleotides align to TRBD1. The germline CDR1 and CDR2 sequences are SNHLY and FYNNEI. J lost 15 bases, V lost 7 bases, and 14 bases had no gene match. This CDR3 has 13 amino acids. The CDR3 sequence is CASTGLGQGRRFF. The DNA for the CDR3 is TGTGCCAGCACCGGTTTAGGACAGGGACGAAGGTTCTTC.

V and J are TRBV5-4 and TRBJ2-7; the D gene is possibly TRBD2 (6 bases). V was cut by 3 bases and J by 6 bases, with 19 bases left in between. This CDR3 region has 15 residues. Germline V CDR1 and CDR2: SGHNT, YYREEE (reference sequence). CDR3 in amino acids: CASSSSPGLTIEQYF. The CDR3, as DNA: TGTGCCAGCAGCTCGTCCCCGGGACTTACCATCGAGCAGTACTTC.

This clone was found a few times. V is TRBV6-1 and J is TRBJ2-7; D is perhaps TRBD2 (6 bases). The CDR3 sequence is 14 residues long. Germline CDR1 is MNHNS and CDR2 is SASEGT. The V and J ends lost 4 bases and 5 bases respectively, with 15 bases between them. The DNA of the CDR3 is TGTGCCAGCAGTGGGAGGGCCACCAAGGACGAGCAGTACTTC. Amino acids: CASSGRATKDEQYF.

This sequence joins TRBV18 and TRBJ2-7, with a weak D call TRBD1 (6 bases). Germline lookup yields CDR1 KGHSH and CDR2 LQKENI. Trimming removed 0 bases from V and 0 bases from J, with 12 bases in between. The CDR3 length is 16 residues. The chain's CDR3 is CASSPPDRFGSYEQYF. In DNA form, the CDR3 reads TGTGCCAGCTCACCACCTGACAGGTTTGGCTCCTACGAGCAGTACTTC.

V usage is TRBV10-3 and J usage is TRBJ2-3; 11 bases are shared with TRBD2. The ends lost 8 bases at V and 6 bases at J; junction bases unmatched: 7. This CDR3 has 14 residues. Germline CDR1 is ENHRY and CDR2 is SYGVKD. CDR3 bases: TGTGCCATCGGCCTAGCGGGAGGTTCTGATACGCAGTATTTT. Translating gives CAIGLAGGSDTQYF.

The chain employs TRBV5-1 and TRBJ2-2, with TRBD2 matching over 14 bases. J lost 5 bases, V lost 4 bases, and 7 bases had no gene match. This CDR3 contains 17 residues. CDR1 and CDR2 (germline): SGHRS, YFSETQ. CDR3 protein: CASSHMTSGRGTGELFF. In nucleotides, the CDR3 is TGCGCCAGCAGCCACATGACTAGCGGGAGGGGGACCGGGGAGCTGTTTTTT.

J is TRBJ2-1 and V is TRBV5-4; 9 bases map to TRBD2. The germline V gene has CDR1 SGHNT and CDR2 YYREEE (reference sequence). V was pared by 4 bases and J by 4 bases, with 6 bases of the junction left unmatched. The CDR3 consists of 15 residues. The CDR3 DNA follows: TGTGCCAGCAGCGTCTCTAGCGGGACTTACAATGAGCAGTTCTTC. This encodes CASSVSSGTYNEQFF.

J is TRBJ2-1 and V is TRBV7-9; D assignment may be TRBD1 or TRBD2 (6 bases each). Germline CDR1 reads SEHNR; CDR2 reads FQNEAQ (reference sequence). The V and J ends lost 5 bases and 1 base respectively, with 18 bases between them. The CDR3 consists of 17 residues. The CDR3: CASSRRTGGVSYNEQFF. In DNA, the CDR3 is TGTGCCAGCAGCAGAAGGACCGGGGGCGTTTCCTACAATGAGCAGTTCTTC.